Below, 24 T cell receptor beta chains from the same sample are listed, as sequenced in a study of blood T cell repertoires in COVID-19. Data came from immunoSEQ multiplex PCR; TCRdb stores just in-frame clones and leaves some out. The sample holds roughly 150,000 clones, more than 85% seen once. The specimen sequenced was peripheral blood. Every receptor here comes from a human donor in a cohort sampled during active COVID-19.

This clone has only one observation. This chain uses TRBV5-1 with TRBJ2-3; a possible D gene is TRBD1 (6 bases). This CDR3 is built from 15 residues. Trimming shortened V by 4 bases and J by 0 bases, and 12 bases separated the two germline ends. Per germline, CDR1 SGHRS and CDR2 YFSETQ. Here the CDR3 reads CASSPAGASTDTQYF. In DNA, the CDR3 is TGCGCCAGCAGCCCCGCAGGGGCTAGCACAGATACGCAGTATTTT.

The V and J genes are TRBV19 and TRBJ1-3; 8 bases agree with TRBD1. The CDR3 loop spans 14 amino acids. Germline CDR1 is LNHDA and CDR2 is SQIVND (reference sequence). Trimming took 6 bases from V and 4 from J; bases not matched to a gene: 5. The CDR3 DNA reads TGTGCCAGTAGACCTGGACAGGGCGGAAACACCATATATTTT. It translates to CASRPGQGGNTIYF.

The chain joins TRBV4-1 to TRBJ1-3; D is perhaps TRBD1 (5 bases). The length of the CDR3 is 16 residues. V lost 3 bases and J 0 bases, leaving 12 bases between the germline ends. Germline V gene lookup returns CDR1 MGHRA and CDR2 YSYEKL. CDR3: CASSHPSTGSGNTIYF. The DNA of the CDR3 is TGCGCCAGCAGCCATCCCTCAACAGGCTCTGGAAACACCATATATTTT.

The chain uses TRBV5-5 and TRBJ2-3; maybe TRBD2 (6 bases). Trimming removed 0 bases at V and 4 bases at J, with 15 bases between. From germline, CDR1 is SGHKS and CDR2 YYEKEE (reference sequence). The CDR3 length is 16 residues. This chain's CDR3 is CASSLGYGGRSDTQYF. CDR3 DNA: TGTGCCAGCAGCTTGGGATACGGGGGTAGGTCAGATACGCAGTATTTT.

The chain links TRBV19 to TRBJ2-7; 9 bases fit TRBD1. Unmatched junction bases numbered 8, after V lost 6 bases and J lost 5 bases. Germline CDR1 and CDR2: LNHDA and SQIVND (reference sequence). The CDR3 sequence is 14 residues long. The CDR3 DNA is TGTGCCAGTAGCGGGACAGGGTATCGGGACGAGCAGTACTTC. Its translation: CASSGTGYRDEQYF.

The chain is built from TRBV24-1 and TRBJ1-1; TRBD1 might be the D (5 bases). This CDR3 contains 16 residues. Per germline, CDR1 KGHDR and CDR2 SFDVKD. Trimming took 2 bases from V and 0 from J, leaving 12 bases between them. CDR3 nucleotides: TGTGCCACCAGTGATTCCCCGAGACAGATGAACACTGAAGCTTTCTTT. It translates to CATSDSPRQMNTEAFF.

The chain employs TRBV7-3 and TRBJ2-5, with TRBD2 matching over 11 bases. Germline CDR1 and CDR2: SGHTA and FQGTGA. The CDR3 totals 15 residues. J gave up 6 bases and V 5 bases, and 8 bases lay outside the gene matches. The CDR3 bases are TGTGCCAGCAGCGATGGGACTAGCGGCCCTAAGACCCAGTACTTC. It is translated as CASSDGTSGPKTQYF.

This rearrangement joins TRBV4-2 to TRBJ2-3; TRBD2 matches 8 bases. The CDR3 spans 17 residues. The V and J ends lost 0 bases and 2 bases, in that order; junction bases with no gene match: 7. CDR1 LGHNA and CDR2 YNFKEQ come from the germline V gene. The CDR3 spells CASSQDTSGSLTDTQYF. CDR3 nucleotides: TGTGCCAGCAGCCAAGATACTAGCGGATCCCTCACAGATACGCAGTATTTT.

This clone was counted only a few times. The chain couples TRBV5-1 to TRBJ2-3, with TRBD1 as a possible D gene (5 bases). CDR1 is SGHRS, CDR2 YFSETQ, per germline. The CDR3 contains 16 residues. Trimming removed 0 bases from V and 5 bases from J, with 16 bases in between. The CDR3 region is CASSLEGSGEIDTQYF. The DNA for the CDR3 is TGCGCCAGCAGCTTGGAGGGGTCCGGAGAAATAGATACGCAGTATTTT.

J is TRBJ2-5 and V is TRBV6-5; 8 positions agree with TRBD1. The J segment lost 4 bases and the V segment lost 4 bases, leaving 8 bases of the junction unmatched. This CDR3 spans 15 amino acids. The germline gives CDR1 MNHEY, CDR2 SVGAGI. The CDR3 loop reads CASSLRQGRGETQYF. The CDR3 nucleotides read TGTGCCAGCAGTTTAAGACAGGGGCGGGGAGAGACCCAGTACTTC.

The chain carries TRBV5-1 and TRBJ1-6, with D tentatively TRBD1 (5 bases). The CDR3 covers 14 residues. Germline V gene data show CDR1 as SGHRS and CDR2 as YFSETQ. V was trimmed by 3 bases and J by 9 bases, leaving 13 bases between them. The CDR3 DNA reads TGCGCCAGCAGCTCAGATGGGGGGATTTCACCCCTCCACTTT. Amino acids: CASSSDGGISPLHF.

The J gene is TRBJ1-4, the V gene TRBV5-1; possibly TRBD1 for D (6 bases). Looked up from germline, CDR1 is SGHRS and CDR2 is YFSETQ. This CDR3 is built from 14 residues. V lost 4 bases and J lost 8, with 15 bases in between. In DNA form, the CDR3 reads TGCGCCAGCAGCATCGGGACATTTGAGGAAAAACTGTTTTTT. Translating gives CASSIGTFEEKLFF.

As concerns this clone: Sequence at one end of the junction differs from germline and may be a read error. This chain uses TRBV7-7 with TRBJ2-3; maybe TRBD2 (6 bases). CDR1 and CDR2 (germline): SSHAT, FNYEAQ (reference sequence). The CDR3 runs to 15 residues. In DNA, the CDR3 is TGTGCTAGCAGCTTGAGCGGGTCCAGCACAGATACGCAGTATTTT. Translating gives CASSLSGSSTDTQYF.

The CDR3 region is CASSIQEGFTDTQYF. The CDR3, as DNA: TGTGCCAGTAGTATACAGGAGGGATTTACAGATACGCAGTATTTT. The J gene is TRBJ2-3, the V gene TRBV19, with D tentatively TRBD2 (6 bases). The CDR3 totals 15 residues. The V end lost 2 bases, the J end lost 3 bases, and 12 bases lay between the germline ends. Germline loops: CDR1 LNHDA, CDR2 SQIVND (reference sequence).

The chain joins TRBV4-1 to TRBJ2-3; tentatively, D is TRBD2 (5 bases). Germline V gives CDR1 MGHRA, CDR2 YSYEKL. Trimming took 4 bases from V and 2 from J, leaving 7 bases between them. CDR3 length: 13 residues. For the CDR3, the DNA is TGCGCCAGCAGCCCGGGGTACACAGATACGCAGTATTTT. This translates into CASSPGYTDTQYF.

This clone was counted once. The rearrangement joins TRBV11-1 to TRBJ1-1; a weak D match, TRBD1 (5 bases). The CDR3 runs to 13 residues. Germline CDR1 SGHAT, CDR2 FQDESV (reference sequence). Trimming left V 5 bases short and J 0 bases short, with 7 bases between. CDR3 protein: CASSLQVNTEAFF. CDR3 nucleotide sequence: TGTGCCAGCAGCCTACAGGTGAACACTGAAGCTTTCTTT. Filled out from reference TRBV11-1 and TRBJ1-1, the complete variable domain reads EAEVAQSPRYKITEKSQAVAFWCDPISGHATLYWYRQILGQGPELLVQFQDESVVDDSQLPKDRFSAERLKGVDSTLKIQPAELGDSAMYLCASSLQVNTEAFFGQGTRLTVV.

The V gene is TRBV5-4, the J gene TRBJ1-3; D not resolved. The CDR3 length is 15 residues. V was shortened by 2 bases and J by 1 base, with 10 bases between the two germline ends. CDR1 is SGHNT and CDR2 is YYREEE in the germline V gene (reference sequence). The CDR3 bases are TGTGCCAGCAGCTTATATGGAGGGTCTGGAAACACCATATATTTT. Translating it yields CASSLYGGSGNTIYF.

J is TRBJ1-1 and V is TRBV27; 10 positions match TRBD1. Germline V CDR1 and CDR2: MNHEY, SMNVEV (reference sequence). J lost 4 bases, V lost 4 bases, and 6 bases had no gene match. There are 15 residues in the CDR3. The CDR3 DNA reads as TGTGCCAGCAGTTCCTGGACAGGGGGAAGCACTGAAGCTTTCTTT. Its protein product is CASSSWTGGSTEAFF.

The chain links TRBV7-2 to TRBJ2-2, with 13 bases matching TRBD2. This CDR3 has 17 amino acids. After removal of 2 bases from V and 6 bases from J, the junction contained 6 bases not matched to a gene. Looked up from germline, CDR1 is SGHTA and CDR2 is FQGNSA. In DNA, the CDR3 is TGTGCCAGCAGCTTACCTCGGACTAGCGGGAGTCCCGGGGAGCTGTTTTTT. This sequence encodes CASSLPRTSGSPGELFF.

The chain combines TRBV28 with TRBJ2-1; the match to TRBD2 covers 10 bases. The CDR3 extends over 18 amino acids. Germline loops: CDR1 MDHEN, CDR2 SYDVKM. V shed 5 bases and J 2 bases; nucleotides not matched to a gene: 12. In DNA, the CDR3 is TGTGCCAGCAGTGGCGGGCTAGAGCGGGAGGGCCCCTACAATGAGCAGTTCTTC. Its translation is CASSGGLEREGPYNEQFF.

This clone turned up a few times. CDR3 coding DNA: TGCAGTGCTAGTCGGCCCCAGCTCGGACTAGCGGGAAGGGTGAGGCACATTCAGTACTTC. This translates into CSASRPQLGLAGRVRHIQYF. The rearrangement uses TRBV20-1 and TRBJ2-4, with 12 nucleotides matching TRBD2. The CDR3 is made up of 20 amino acids. V lost 3 bases, J lost 8 bases, and 23 bases stayed unmatched. Germline V lookup: CDR1 DFQATT, CDR2 SNEGSKA (reference sequence).

The V gene is TRBV3-1 (or the pseudogene TRBV3-2), the J gene TRBJ1-4, with unresolved D. The length of the CDR3 is 12 residues. Germline lookup yields CDR1 LGHDT and CDR2 YNNKEL (reference sequence). V was cut by 2 bases and J by 12 bases, with 10 bases left in between. CDR3 loop: CASSQLGEELFF. Written as DNA, the CDR3 is TGTGCCAGCAGCCAACTAGGCGAGGAACTGTTTTTT.

The chain joins TRBV2 to TRBJ1-4, with a weak D call TRBD1 (5 bases). CDR1 and CDR2 (germline): SNHLY, FYNNEI. V lost 6 bases and J 5 bases, leaving 13 bases between the germline ends. The CDR3 sequence is 14 residues long. The CDR3 is CASREGPLNEKLFF. The DNA for the CDR3 is TGTGCCAGCAGGGAGGGACCGCTCAATGAAAAACTGTTTTTT.

This rearrangement joins TRBV5-4 to TRBJ2-7, with 8 positions matching TRBD2. V gave up 0 bases and J gave up 7 bases; unmatched junction bases: 12. Looked up from germline, CDR1 is SGHNT and CDR2 is YYREEE (reference sequence). This CDR3 spans 16 amino acids. CDR3 residues: CASSLGSGRRFGEQYF. The DNA for the CDR3 is TGTGCCAGCAGCTTGGGGAGCGGGAGAAGGTTTGGAGAGCAGTACTTC.